The clone carrying this TCR beta chain came up many times. The CDR3 runs 14 residues. Germline values: CDR1 KGHSH, CDR2 LQKENI. With 5 bases clipped from V and 2 bases from J, the junction kept 4 bases outside the gene matches. Stable hyperthyroidism referred to disease that showed no ophthalmopathy within 18 months of follow-up. Aged 18 to 65, hyperthyroidism patients had new diagnoses of under 2 months' duration. Other autoimmune diseases, uncontrolled infections, pregnancy or lactation excluded patients from enrollment. CDR3 regions of TCR beta were amplified from RNA transcripts. An opening RT-PCR round employed HTBI primers and preceded a second-round multiplex PCR. Via MiXCR, TCRdb re-called the multiplex PCR reads, giving one row per CDR3 protein. The sample consists of about 620,000 distinct CDR3 sequences, about a fifth of them appearing once. The data were obtained in a study of Graves' ophthalmopathy and Graves' hyperthyroidism. Turning to the study itself: At initial diagnosis, peripheral blood was obtained, and this preceded any treatment.

The genes are TRBV18 and TRBJ2-7; 9 bases line up with TRBD2. Sequencing input: peripheral blood. The TCR comes from a woman younger than 35 with stable Graves' hyperthyroidism. Some clones in this sample may be carry-over from other donors' samples. The CDR3 bases are TGTGCCAGCTCAGGAGCGGGAGGACCCTACGAGCAGTACTTC. Amino acids: CASSGAGGPYEQYF.